The rows below give T cell receptor beta chains drawn from one sample of a study of T cells in Graves' hyperthyroidism and ophthalmopathy. TCRdb reanalysed the multiplex PCR reads using MiXCR and keeps one entry per CDR3 protein. The sample holds fewer than 750,000 distinct CDR3 sequences, 13% to 15% seen once. Sequenced material: blood. The receptor set was obtained from a woman between 50 and 59 years old with Graves' ophthalmopathy. CDR3s include the opening cysteine and the closing phenylalanine or tryptophan. The order of the fields is D gene, J gene, V gene, clone size, CDR3 protein, CDR3 DNA. D genes are given only for firm matches. Where a row states a size, it is once, few, many or the class of an expanded clone; other rows omit it.

D: -; J: TRBJ1-1; V: TRBV18; size: many; CDR3: CASSPPGRRTEAFF; DNA: TGTGCCAGCTCACCACCGGGTAGGAGGACTGAAGCTTTCTTT
D: -; J: TRBJ1-1; V: TRBV12-3/TRBV12-4; size: many; CDR3: CASSLSRTDFGTEAFF; DNA: TGTGCCAGCAGTTTGTCTCGAACAGATTTCGGCACTGAAGCTTTCTTT
D: -; J: TRBJ1-2; V: TRBV3-1; size: many; CDR3: CASSQAGSYGYTF; DNA: TGTGCCAGCAGCCAGGCCGGGTCCTATGGCTACACCTTC
D: -; J: TRBJ2-1; V: TRBV9; size: many; CDR3: CASSVAGIEQFF; DNA: TGTGCCAGCAGCGTAGCAGGGATTGAGCAGTTCTTC
D: -; J: TRBJ2-1; V: TRBV6-1; size: few; CDR3: CASSYGRGGSSIEQFF; DNA: TGTGCCAGCAGTTATGGACGAGGGGGGAGTTCCATTGAGCAGTTCTTC
D: -; J: TRBJ2-7; V: TRBV20-1; size: few; CDR3: CSARALRQTYEQYF; DNA: TGCAGTGCTAGAGCCCTGCGACAGACCTACGAGCAGTACTTC
D: -; J: TRBJ2-5; V: TRBV3-1; size: -; CDR3: CASSPSPGGEETQYF; DNA: TGTGCCAGCAGCCCCTCGCCGGGGGGCGAAGAGACCCAGTACTTC
D: -; J: TRBJ2-2; V: TRBV27; size: many; CDR3: CASSLSGSGELFF; DNA: TGTGCCAGCAGTTTATCGGGAAGCGGGGAGCTGTTTTTT
D: -; J: TRBJ1-5; V: TRBV12-3/TRBV12-4; size: many; CDR3: CASSSPGRTYRSNQPQHF; DNA: TGTGCCAGCAGCTCCCCGGGACGGACCTACCGCAGCAATCAGCCCCAGCATTTT
D: TRBD2; J: TRBJ2-2; V: TRBV27; size: -; CDR3: CASSFRTSGNANTGELFF; DNA: TGTGCCAGCAGTTTTAGGACTAGCGGGAACGCGAACACCGGGGAGCTGTTTTTT
D: -; J: TRBJ2-1; V: TRBV29-1; size: -; CDR3: CSVVSNEQFF; DNA: TGCAGCGTTGTTAGCAATGAGCAGTTCTTC
D: TRBD2; J: TRBJ2-3; V: TRBV20-1; size: -; CDR3: CSAQPGLVNRDTQYF; DNA: TGCAGTGCCCAACCGGGACTAGTCAACAGAGATACGCAGTATTTT
D: -; J: TRBJ1-1; V: TRBV5-1; size: -; CDR3: CASSQGSLNTEAFF; DNA: TGCGCCAGCAGCCAAGGGAGCTTGAACACTGAAGCTTTCTTT
D: TRBD1; J: TRBJ1-5; V: TRBV20-1; size: -; CDR3: CSARDRTGGDQPQHF; DNA: TGCAGTGCTAGAGATCGGACAGGGGGTGATCAGCCCCAGCATTTT
D: -; J: TRBJ2-3; V: TRBV20-1; size: many; CDR3: CSASPEADTQYF; DNA: TGCAGTGCTAGCCCTGAGGCAGATACGCAGTATTTT
D: TRBD1; J: TRBJ1-2; V: TRBV25-1; size: few; CDR3: CASSEKTGKGGLGGYTF; DNA: TGTGCCAGCAGTGAAAAAACAGGAAAAGGGGGCCTGGGAGGCTACACCTTC
D: TRBD2; J: TRBJ2-1; V: TRBV7-3; size: few; CDR3: CASSLIGLAGDNEQFF; DNA: TGTGCCAGCAGCTTAATCGGACTAGCGGGGGACAATGAGCAGTTCTTC
D: -; J: TRBJ2-7; V: TRBV20-1; size: many; CDR3: CSADSGTYEQYF; DNA: TGCAGTGCCGATAGCGGAACCTACGAGCAGTACTTC
D: -; J: TRBJ2-2; V: TRBV7-6; size: few; CDR3: CASSLNEGSSGELFF; DNA: TGTGCCAGCAGCCTGAACGAGGGGTCGTCCGGGGAGCTGTTTTTT
D: TRBD2; J: TRBJ2-3; V: TRBV12-3/TRBV12-4; size: few; CDR3: CASSLTLGLAGGKADTQYF; DNA: TGTGCCAGCAGTCTGACCCTGGGACTAGCGGGAGGAAAGGCCGATACGCAGTATTTT
D: TRBD2; J: TRBJ2-5; V: TRBV4-3; size: -; CDR3: CASSQGMAGGQDKETQYF; DNA: TGCGCCAGCAGCCAAGGGATGGCGGGAGGGCAGGACAAAGAGACCCAGTACTTC
D: TRBD2; J: TRBJ2-3; V: TRBV7-3; size: many; CDR3: CASSPSLAGGPDTQYF; DNA: TGTGCCAGCAGCCCGTCACTAGCGGGAGGGCCAGATACGCAGTATTTT
D: TRBD2; J: TRBJ2-1; V: TRBV3-1; size: -; CDR3: CASSQGGAGSNEQFF; DNA: TGTGCCAGCAGCCAAGGGGGAGCGGGATCGAATGAGCAGTTCTTC
D: -; J: TRBJ2-3; V: TRBV7-9; size: few; CDR3: CASSFVLDTQYF; DNA: TGTGCCAGCAGCTTCGTTTTGGATACGCAGTATTTT
D: TRBD2; J: TRBJ2-2; V: TRBV5-1; size: few; CDR3: CASSFAGGGTGELFF; DNA: TGCGCCAGCAGCTTCGCGGGAGGGGGGACCGGGGAGCTGTTTTTT
D: -; J: TRBJ2-7; V: TRBV20-1; size: many; CDR3: CSASSGSLPVGEQYF; DNA: TGCAGTGCGAGCTCCGGGTCCCTCCCTGTGGGCGAGCAGTACTTC
D: -; J: TRBJ2-7; V: TRBV30; size: many; CDR3: CAWSLGDEQYF; DNA: TGTGCCTGGAGTCTCGGGGACGAGCAGTACTTC
D: -; J: TRBJ1-6; V: TRBV9; size: -; CDR3: CASSVAGNSPLHF; DNA: TGTGCCAGCAGCGTAGCAGGGAATTCACCCCTCCACTTT
D: -; J: TRBJ1-2; V: TRBV20-1; size: many; CDR3: CSARDPIRDSKSETF; DNA: TGCAGTGCTAGAGATCCCATCCGGGACTCCAAATCCGAAACCTTC
D: -; J: TRBJ1-1; V: TRBV5-1; size: once; CDR3: CASSLEASTEAFF; DNA: TGCGCCAGCAGCTTGGAGGCTTCTACTGAAGCTTTCTTT
D: -; J: TRBJ2-7; V: TRBV7-2; size: -; CDR3: CASSDPTAYEQYF; DNA: TGTGCCAGCAGTGATCCTACCGCCTACGAGCAGTACTTC
D: TRBD2; J: TRBJ2-7; V: TRBV5-1; size: -; CDR3: CASSLRTSGRDVMYEQYF; DNA: TGCGCCAGCAGCTTAAGGACTAGCGGGAGGGATGTAATGTACGAGCAGTACTTC
D: TRBD2; J: TRBJ2-5; V: TRBV28; size: many; CDR3: CASSRRLAGKETQYF; DNA: TGTGCCAGCAGCCGACGACTAGCGGGAAAGGAGACCCAGTACTTC
D: -; J: TRBJ2-7; V: TRBV12-3/TRBV12-4; size: -; CDR3: CASSQTAGLSYEQYF; DNA: TGCGCCAGCAGCCAAACGGCAGGGCTCTCCTACGAGCAGTACTTC
D: TRBD1; J: TRBJ1-1; V: TRBV6-1; size: many; CDR3: CASREQGANTEAFF; DNA: TGTGCCAGCAGGGAACAGGGGGCGAACACTGAAGCTTTCTTT
D: -; J: TRBJ2-5; V: TRBV28; size: many; CDR3: CASSLYWRGRFGETQYF; DNA: TGTGCCAGCAGTTTATACTGGAGGGGGCGATTCGGAGAGACCCAGTACTTC
D: TRBD2; J: TRBJ2-7; V: TRBV6-5; size: -; CDR3: CASSYHSGVYERYF; DNA: TGTGCCAGCAGTTATCATAGCGGGGTGTACGAGCGGTACTTC
D: TRBD2; J: TRBJ2-3; V: TRBV7-9; size: many; CDR3: CASSPSTSVLPSTDTQYF; DNA: TGTGCCAGCAGCCCCAGTACTAGCGTATTACCTAGCACAGATACGCAGTATTTT
D: -; J: TRBJ1-6; V: TRBV5-1; size: many; CDR3: CASSLGVGSNSPLHF; DNA: TGCGCCAGCAGCTTGGGGGTTGGGAGTAATTCACCCCTCCACTTT